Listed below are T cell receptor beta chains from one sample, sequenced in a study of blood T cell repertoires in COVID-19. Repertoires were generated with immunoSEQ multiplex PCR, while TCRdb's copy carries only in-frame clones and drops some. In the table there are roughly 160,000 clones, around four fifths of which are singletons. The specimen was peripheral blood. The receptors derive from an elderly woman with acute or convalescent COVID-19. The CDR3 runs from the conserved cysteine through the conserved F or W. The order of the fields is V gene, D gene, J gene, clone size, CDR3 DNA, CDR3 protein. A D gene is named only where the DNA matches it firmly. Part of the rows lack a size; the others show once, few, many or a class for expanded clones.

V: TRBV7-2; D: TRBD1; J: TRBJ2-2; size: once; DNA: TGTGCCAGCAGCTTAAATTCGGCAGGGGGCACCGGGGAGCTGTTTTTT; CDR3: CASSLNSAGGTGELFF
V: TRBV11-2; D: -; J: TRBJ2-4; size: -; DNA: TGTGCCAGCAGCTTAGGTGTCTGGGCTCAAATTCAGTACTTC; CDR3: CASSLGVWAQIQYF
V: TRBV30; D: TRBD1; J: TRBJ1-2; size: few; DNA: TGTGCCTGGAGTGTAGGACAGGGGGCTTATGGCTACACCTTC; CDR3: CAWSVGQGAYGYTF
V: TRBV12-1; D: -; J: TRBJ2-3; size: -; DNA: -; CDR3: CASSWGGGTDTQYF
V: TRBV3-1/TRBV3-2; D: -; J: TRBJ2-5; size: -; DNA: TGTGCCAGCAGCCAAGGGCCAACCACCCAAGAGACCCAGTACTTC; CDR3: CASSQGPTTQETQYF
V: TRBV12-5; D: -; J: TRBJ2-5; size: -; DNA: TGTGCTAGTGGGAAGGGCGCGCCCATGGGGCCAGAGACCCAGTACTTC; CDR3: CASGKGAPMGPETQYF
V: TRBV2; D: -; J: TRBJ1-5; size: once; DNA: TGTGCCAGCAGTGAAGGTCGGGTAGGGGAACAGCCCCAGCATTTT; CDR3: CASSEGRVGEQPQHF
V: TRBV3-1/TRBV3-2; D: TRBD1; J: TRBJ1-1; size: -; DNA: TGTGCCAGCAGCCTAACAAACAGGGGGAACACTGAAGCTTTCTTT; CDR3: CASSLTNRGNTEAFF
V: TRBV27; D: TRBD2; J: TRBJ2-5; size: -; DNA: TGTGCCAGCATTTCGGCGGGAGAAGAGACCCAGTACTTC; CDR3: CASISAGEETQYF
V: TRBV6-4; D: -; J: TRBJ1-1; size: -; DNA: TGTGCCAGCAGTGACCGTAGGGGATCTGAAGCTTTCTTT; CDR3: CASSDRRGSEAFF
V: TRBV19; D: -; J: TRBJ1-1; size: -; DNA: TGTGCCAGTAGTATTAATGTCGCGGTGAACACTGAAGCTTTCTTT; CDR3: CASSINVAVNTEAFF
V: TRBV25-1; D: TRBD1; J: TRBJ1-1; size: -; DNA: TGTGCCAGCAGTGAAGATGGGACAGGGCGAGCTTTCTTT; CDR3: CASSEDGTGRAFF
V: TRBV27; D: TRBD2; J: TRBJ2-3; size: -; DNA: TGTGCCAGCAGTTCACACTCAACTAGCGGCACAGATACGCAGTATTTT; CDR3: CASSSHSTSGTDTQYF
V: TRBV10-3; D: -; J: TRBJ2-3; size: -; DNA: TGTGCCATCAGCCGACAGGATTACACAGATACGCAGTATTTT; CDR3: CAISRQDYTDTQYF
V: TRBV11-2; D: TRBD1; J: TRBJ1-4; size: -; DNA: TGTGCCAGCAGCTTCCCGGGACAGCAAAATGAAAAACTGTTTTTT; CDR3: CASSFPGQQNEKLFF
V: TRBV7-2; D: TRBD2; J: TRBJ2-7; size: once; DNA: TGTGCCAGCAGCTCTCTGGGGGGGATTATGGACTTC; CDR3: CASSSLGGIMDF
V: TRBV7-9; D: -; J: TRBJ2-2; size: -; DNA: TGTGCCAGCAGCTTAACGGCCCCGGGCGGGGAGCTGTTTTTT; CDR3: CASSLTAPGGELFF
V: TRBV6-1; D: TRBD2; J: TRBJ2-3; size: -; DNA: TGTGCCAGCAGTGTGTCGAGCGGGGGGCGCACAGATACGCAGTATTTT; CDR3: CASSVSSGGRTDTQYF
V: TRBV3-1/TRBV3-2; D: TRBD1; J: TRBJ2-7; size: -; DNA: TGTGCCAGCAGCCAAGGTCGTGGGACAGGGGCCTACGAGCAGTACTTC; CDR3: CASSQGRGTGAYEQYF
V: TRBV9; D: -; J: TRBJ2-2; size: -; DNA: TGTGCCAGCAGCGTAGGGCTAGGTGTGGGCGGGGAGCTGTTTTTT; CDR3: CASSVGLGVGGELFF
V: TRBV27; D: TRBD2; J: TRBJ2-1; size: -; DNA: TGTGCCAGCACCCGGACTAGCGGGAGGTTAATGGCCTACAATGAGCAGTTCTTC; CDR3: CASTRTSGRLMAYNEQFF
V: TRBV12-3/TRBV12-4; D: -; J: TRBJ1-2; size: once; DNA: TGTGCCAGCAGTGTAAGGGAGCGGGATGGCTACACCTTC; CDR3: CASSVRERDGYTF
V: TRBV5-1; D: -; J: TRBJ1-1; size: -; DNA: TGCGCCAGCAGCTTGGCCGGGGGGGCGAACACTGAAGCTTTCTTT; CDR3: CASSLAGGANTEAFF
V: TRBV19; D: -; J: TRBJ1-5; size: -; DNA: TGTGCCAGTAGCGATAGAAGTTATCAGCCCCAGCATTTT; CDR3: CASSDRSYQPQHF
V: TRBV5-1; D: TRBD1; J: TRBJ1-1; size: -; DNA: TGCGCCAGCAGCTTTGACAGGGGGCTGGGGAACACTGAAGCTTTCTTT; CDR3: CASSFDRGLGNTEAFF
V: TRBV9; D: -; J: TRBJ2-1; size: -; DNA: TGTGCCAGCAGCCGATCGGGACACTCTTCCGATGAGCAGTTCTTC; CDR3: CASSRSGHSSDEQFF
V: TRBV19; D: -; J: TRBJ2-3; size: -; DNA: TGTGCCAGTAGTATGGGCAGGGCAGCGGGAGATACGCAGTATTTT; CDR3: CASSMGRAAGDTQYF
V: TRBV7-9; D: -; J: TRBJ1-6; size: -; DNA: TGTGCCAGCAGCTTAGGACAGGATAATTCACCCCTCCACTTT; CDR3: CASSLGQDNSPLHF
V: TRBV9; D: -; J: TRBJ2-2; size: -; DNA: TGTGCCAGCAGCCCCTCGACAGTCACCGGGGAGCTGTTTTTT; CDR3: CASSPSTVTGELFF
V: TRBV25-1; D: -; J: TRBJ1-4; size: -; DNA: TGTGCCAGCAGGGCCCCAGGGCCAACTAATGAAAAACTGTTTTTT; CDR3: CASRAPGPTNEKLFF
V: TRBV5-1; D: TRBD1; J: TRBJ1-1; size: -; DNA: TGCGCCAGCAGCTCGGAGACAGGGCACACTGAAGCTTTCTTT; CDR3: CASSSETGHTEAFF
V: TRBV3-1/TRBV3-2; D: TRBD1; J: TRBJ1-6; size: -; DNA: TGTGCCAGCAGCCAATACGGACAGGAGAATTCACCCCTCCACTTT; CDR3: CASSQYGQENSPLHF
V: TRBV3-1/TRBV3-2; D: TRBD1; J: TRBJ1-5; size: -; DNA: TGTGCCAGCAGCCAAGATTCGGCCCTCTCGGGACAGGACTATCAGCCCCAGCATTTT; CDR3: CASSQDSALSGQDYQPQHF
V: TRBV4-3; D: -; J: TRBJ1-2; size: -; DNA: TGCGCCAGCAGCCAAGCTTTACAGGATATAGGGTATGGCTACACCTTC; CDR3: CASSQALQDIGYGYTF
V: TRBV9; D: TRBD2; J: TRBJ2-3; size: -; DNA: TGTGCCAGCAGCAGAGCGGGGGGCCAAACAGATACGCAGTATTTT; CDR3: CASSRAGGQTDTQYF
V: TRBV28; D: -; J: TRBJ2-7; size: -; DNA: TGTGCCAGCAGTCCACGCAACACAGGGTCCGACGAGCAGTACTTC; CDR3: CASSPRNTGSDEQYF